This entry describes one TCR beta chain. Only cases whose brain tissue showed the highest T cell transcript signatures were sequenced. The method was immunoSEQ multiplex PCR; TCRdb's version includes in-frame clones alone and lacks a portion of them. The repertoire holds approximately 40,000 clones, with over 75% as singletons. The data originate from a study of brain T cells in children with intractable seizures. This specimen consisted of peripheral blood, obtained at surgery. The sequence was collected from a girl between 2 and 10 years old with tuberous sclerosis and intractable seizures.

CDR3 residues: CASSPSSGKSTDTQYF. The CDR3 nucleotides read TGTGCCAGCAGCCCTAGTAGCGGAAAAAGCACAGATACGCAGTATTTT. V usage is TRBV7-8 and J usage is TRBJ2-3; TRBD2 might be the D (6 bases). Per germline, CDR1 SGHVS and CDR2 FQNEAQ. The CDR3 totals 16 residues. The ends were cut back, 5 bases at V and 0 bases at J, with 15 bases in the middle. The full variable domain, with the rest looked up from reference TRBV7-8 and TRBJ2-3, is GAGVSQSPRYKVAKRGQDVALRCDPISGHVSLFWYQQALGQGPEFLTYFQNEAQLDKSGLPSDRFFAERPEGSVSTLKIQRTQQEDSAVYLCASSPSSGKSTDTQYFGPGTRLTVL.